The sequence of this T cell receptor beta chain was determined in a study of blood T cell repertoires in COVID-19 (dated by TCRdb to about 2020). Regarding the complete study: Collaborator samples came from the United States, Italy and Spain and covered acute and convalescent phases of COVID-19. Samples came from the ongoing ImmuneRACE study (first 160 participants) plus 1,254 subjects from 6 global collaborators. Subjects who had been exposed to COVID-19, were actively infected with it, or had recovered from it provided the deeply sampled blood TCRbeta repertoires that made up the dataset. Nearly every sample came with metadata listing a de-identified subject ID, COVID-19 status, age in years and sex. The prospective study material was composed of cDNA or gDNA derived from T cells, B-cell-depleted T cells, or PBMCs. The repertoires were released in a freely available public database intended as a resource for research on the immune response to SARS-CoV-2. Where available, HLA class I and class II types were taken from metadata supplied by the sample provider and were not determined by assay-based typing.

Study-wide findings and limitations: The amount of clinical and demographic metadata varied by source and participant and was provided uncurated.

This clone was counted once. Which antigen it targets is not known. No per-base quality is available; no much larger clone lies one base away. Participants in the prospective study were aged roughly 18 to 100 years, lived in about two dozen United States geographic areas, and enrolled through a virtual design. In the prospective study, cohorts were assigned on the basis of participant-reported clinical history obtained from a screening survey and a study questionnaire. Exposed participants had been in contact with someone with a PCR-confirmed or clinician-diagnosed COVID-19 case within 2 weeks of study entry. Mobile phlebotomists in the prospective study collected whole blood, serum and a nasopharyngeal or oropharyngeal swab from every participant. Additional blood draws and questionnaires over an approximately 2-month period could optionally be provided by prospective study participants. Before DNA extraction, blood samples from the prospective study were shipped at room temperature or frozen.

Counted from cysteine to phenylalanine, this CDR3 has 13 amino acids. Only the CDR3 part of the read is kept: 39 bases, read in frame from the first base. The V end loses 7 bases and the J end loses 0 bases, and a stretch of 7 bases separates them. TCRbeta CDR3 regions were amplified from genomic DNA by means of the immunoSEQ Assay, a bias-controlled multiplex PCR. The study's own analysis went as follows. The number of nucleated cells in each sample was estimated by amplification of reference gene primers within the assay. To quantify the absolute abundance of each unique TCRbeta CDR3 rearrangement, sequence reads were collapsed and filtered. For each sample, productive Simpson clonality was calculated as the square root of Simpson's diversity index across productive rearrangements. TCRdb limited this immuneACCESS table to in-frame rearrangements with V and J called. A share of clones is missing; checked studies link under half to unresolved V genes, and the rest is unexplained. Clone size and the V and J calls come from that table; the DNA yielded D and trimming. The sample table records 250,000 to 300,000 clones; about four fifths of these occur just once. Less than 5.5% of the sample is held by the ten biggest clonotypes.

This sequence was found in a man in his forties who had been exposed to COVID-19. The sequencing input was PBMCs or T cells enriched from blood (not recorded which). In this chain, TRBV12-3 or TRBV12-4 is recombined with TRBJ1-3; no D gene can be assigned with confidence. The CDR3 protein sequence reads: CASNTNSGNTIYF. The sequenced DNA is TGTGCCAGCAACACGAACTCTGGAAACACCATATATTTT.